This record concerns one T cell receptor beta chain sequence. No antigen is known for it. No much larger clone exists at a distance of one base, and base qualities are not known. TCRbeta CDR3 regions were amplified from genomic DNA by means of the immunoSEQ Assay, a bias-controlled multiplex PCR. Turning to the authors' computational methods: Nucleated cell counts per sample were estimated from amplification of reference gene primers within the assay. To quantify the absolute abundance of each unique TCRbeta CDR3 rearrangement, sequence reads were collapsed and filtered. Productive Simpson clonality was computed per sample as the square root of Simpson's diversity index over productive rearrangements. In TCRdb, the immuneACCESS table is reduced to in-frame sequences with V and J assigned. These tables do not hold every clone; where another copy was compared, an unresolved V gene accounts for under half, and the others remain unexplained. V and J calls and clone size are given by that table; D and trimming were obtained from the DNA. In this sample the table shows tens of thousands of clones, about 90% of which occur a single time. The ten largest clones capture 6.5% to 8.5% of the sample.

Trimming costs V 1 base and J 3 bases, and their ends lie 14 bases apart. CDR1 and CDR2 (SGDLS, YYNGEE) derive from the germline V gene. There are 15 amino acids in the CDR3, from cysteine to phenylalanine inclusive. Here the CDR3 DNA is all that survives: 45 bases in frame from base 1. The sample is drawn from a study of blood T cell repertoires in COVID-19 (dated by TCRdb to about 2020). About the study as a whole: Samples from collaborators originated in the United States, Italy and Spain and spanned both the acute and convalescent phases of COVID-19. The material from the prospective study consisted of cDNA or gDNA derived from T cells, B-cell-depleted T cells, or PBMCs. The dataset comprised deeply sampled blood TCRbeta repertoires from subjects exposed to, actively infected with, or recovered from COVID-19. The repertoires were released in a freely available public database intended as a resource for research on the immune response to SARS-CoV-2. Samples came from the ongoing ImmuneRACE study (first 160 participants) plus 1,254 subjects from 6 global collaborators. A de-identified subject ID, COVID-19 status, age in years and sex were almost always included in the sample metadata. HLA class I and class II types, where available, came from metadata supplied by the sample provider rather than from assay-based typing. Broader findings and caveats from the paper: How much clinical and demographic metadata was included differed by source and by participant, and the metadata was provided uncurated.

In Seattle, one collaborating source enrolled patients while the infection was active and tracked those patients longitudinally over the course of disease. Collaborating institutions collected whole blood in K2EDTA tubes following their own protocols. For TCRbeta analysis, collaborators shipped samples as frozen whole blood, isolated PBMCs, or DNA extracted from either of those sample types. The source material was peripheral blood. The chain is assembled from TRBV9 and TRBJ2-7; 6 matching bases give a weak D call of TRBD1. This TCR was sampled from a man aged 18 to 29 with COVID-19, enrolled during active disease. The sequenced DNA: TGTGCCAGCAGCGTATCCTTCTCACAGGGCTACGAGCAGTACTTC. The resulting protein is CASSVSFSQGYEQYF.